This record looks at one T cell receptor beta chain sequence and its context. The table came from immunoSEQ multiplex PCR; TCRdb's copy has only in-frame clones and leaves some out. The data contain 15,000 to 20,000 clones, under 95% of them seen just once; the ten biggest clones take up around 4.2%. This CDR3 spans 17 amino acids. Germline V gives CDR1 LGHDT, CDR2 YNNKEL (reference sequence). After removal of 3 bases from V and 4 bases from J, the junction contained 12 bases not matched to a gene. The data originate from a study of blood T cell repertoires in COVID-19. About the study: The analysed material was cDNA or gDNA that came from T cells, B-cell-depleted T cells, or PBMCs.

The sequenced material came from peripheral blood. This chain connects TRBV3-1 (or the pseudogene TRBV3-2) to TRBJ1-3, with 7 bases matching TRBD1. The TCR originated in a man aged 60 to 69 with active COVID-19. CDR3 DNA: TGTGCCAGCAGCCAGAGACAGGGAGGAGTACGAGGAAACACCATATATTTT. Translation gives CASSQRQGGVRGNTIYF.